These 23 T cell receptor beta chains came from one sample sequenced in a study of identical twins. TCRdb re-derived calls from the 5' RACE reads in MiXCR, one entry per CDR3 protein. The data show 450,000 to 600,000 distinct CDR3 sequences, around 20% seen once. These data were likewise used in another study, on yellow fever vaccine responses in identical twins.

The sequencing input was CD4+ T cells sorted from blood. The receptors originated from a woman younger than 30 in good health.

This clonotype was seen a handful of times. The V call is TRBV7-9, the J call TRBJ2-1; D call uncertain. V was pared by 5 bases and J by 1 base, with 12 bases between. Germline CDR1 SEHNR, CDR2 FQNEAQ (reference sequence). The CDR3 has 15 amino acids. CDR3 DNA: TGTGCCAGCAGCCCCGCTAGTTTATCCTACAATGAGCAGTTCTTC. It is translated as CASSPASLSYNEQFF.

This clonotype was seen a handful of times. The V and J genes are TRBV29-1 and TRBJ2-2; D may correspond to TRBD1 or TRBD2 (6 bases each). Trimming pared 4 bases from V and 6 bases from J, leaving 12 bases between. The CDR3 totals 13 residues. CDR1 is SQVTM and CDR2 is ANQGSEA in the germline V gene. CDR3 nucleotides: TGCAGCGTTGTGATGGGGGGCCCCGGGGAGCTGTTTTTT. This sequence encodes CSVVMGGPGELFF.

This clonotype was seen only a few times. This chain joins TRBV11-2 and TRBJ2-1; a possible D gene is TRBD2 (6 bases). Germline CDR1 SGHAT, CDR2 FQNNGV. V lost 4 bases, J lost 0 bases, and 16 bases lay in between. The CDR3 has 17 amino acids. The CDR3 nucleotides are TGTGCCAGCAGCTCACACGGGACTCCTAGCTCCTACAATGAGCAGTTCTTC. Its protein is CASSSHGTPSSYNEQFF.

In this sample, this clonotype turned up a few times. The rearrangement joins TRBV12-3 or TRBV12-4 to TRBJ2-3; 10 bases agree with TRBD2. This CDR3 contains 16 residues. Trimming cost V 8 bases and J 0 bases; bases outside gene matches: 8. As DNA, the CDR3 is TGTGCCAGCGGTACAGCGGGAGGGAGAAGCACAGATACGCAGTATTTT. This sequence encodes CASGTAGGRSTDTQYF.

The chain recombines TRBV4-2 with TRBJ2-2, with 15 bases that match TRBD2. The ends lost 0 bases at V and 7 bases at J; junction bases unmatched: 9. This CDR3 is 19 amino acids long. Germline CDR1 and CDR2: LGHNA and YNFKEQ. Here the CDR3 reads CASSQDRGLAGGRGGELFF. In DNA, the CDR3 is TGTGCCAGCAGCCAAGATAGGGGACTAGCGGGAGGTCGGGGCGGGGAGCTGTTTTTT.

This clonotype has more than one count but fewer than ten. This rearrangement joins TRBV20-1 to TRBJ2-7, with a possible D match to TRBD2 (5 bases). Between the trimmed V and J ends, which lost 0 bases and 0 bases, there was a span of 12 bases. This CDR3 comprises 15 residues. Germline V CDR1 and CDR2: DFQATT, SNEGSKA (reference sequence). In DNA form, the CDR3 reads TGCAGTGCTAGAGATTCGAGCGGAAGCTCCTACGAGCAGTACTTC. Translating gives CSARDSSGSSYEQYF.

This sequence joins TRBV7-2 and TRBJ2-7; TRBD2 matches 9 bases. The ends lost 5 bases at V and 0 bases at J; junction bases unmatched: 5. Germline-derived CDR1 and CDR2 are SGHTA and FQGNSA. The CDR3 totals 15 residues. The CDR3 spells CASSRLAESSYEQYF. The CDR3, as DNA: TGTGCCAGCAGCAGACTAGCGGAGAGCTCCTACGAGCAGTACTTC.

The J gene is TRBJ2-7, the V gene TRBV20-1, with 11 bases lining up with TRBD2. Trimming removed 0 bases from V and 3 bases from J; junction bases left unmatched: 7. Germline-derived CDR1 and CDR2 are DFQATT and SNEGSKA (reference sequence). There are 16 residues in the CDR3. Written as DNA, the CDR3 is TGCAGTGCTAGAGATGCCGGCGGGACTAGCGGCTACGAGCAGTACTTC. Its protein product is CSARDAGGTSGYEQYF.

The rearrangement joins TRBV18 to TRBJ2-5; 8 bases line up with TRBD2. V lost 6 bases, J lost 2 bases, and 11 bases stayed unmatched. The CDR3 loop spans 16 amino acids. From germline, CDR1 is KGHSH and CDR2 LQKENI. The CDR3 nucleotides read TGTGCCAGCTCGTCATATGTATTAGCGGGACAAGAGACCCAGTACTTC. Protein product: CASSSYVLAGQETQYF.

This clonotype appeared a few times. The chain links TRBV5-6 to TRBJ1-4; no clear D. Germline V lookup: CDR1 SGHDT, CDR2 YYEEEE. The CDR3 runs to 12 residues. The V and J ends lost 2 bases and 8 bases respectively, with 7 bases between them. The CDR3 loop reads CASSFLKEKLFF. CDR3 nucleotides: TGTGCCAGCAGCTTCTTGAAGGAAAAACTGTTTTTT.

This rearrangement joins TRBV27 to TRBJ2-3; 7 bases are shared with TRBD2. The CDR3 extends over 17 amino acids. V was pared by 5 bases and J by 2 bases, with 13 bases of the junction left unmatched. Germline CDR1 is MNHEY and CDR2 is SMNVEV (reference sequence). The CDR3: CASSAPKIAGSTDTQYF. CDR3 nucleotides: TGTGCCAGCAGTGCCCCGAAGATAGCGGGCTCCACAGATACGCAGTATTTT.

The rearrangement uses TRBV9 and TRBJ1-2, with a tentative D call TRBD1 (5 bases). Germline V lookup: CDR1 SGDLS, CDR2 YYNGEE. CDR3 length equals 13 residues. Trimming took off 3 bases at V and 8 bases at J, with 14 bases between the two ends. DNA of the CDR3: TGTGCCAGCAGCGCAGTACGGGACCAAGGCTACACCTTC. Translation gives CASSAVRDQGYTF.

The gene calls are TRBV3-1 and TRBJ1-5, with 8 bases lining up with TRBD1. The V segment lost 1 base and the J segment 6 bases; nucleotides outside the gene matches: 5. CDR3 size: 15 residues. The V gene's germline CDR1 is LGHDT and CDR2 YNNKEL (reference sequence). In nucleotides, the CDR3 is TGTGCCAGCAGCCAAGGTCCAGGGGGCGGTCAGCCCCAGCATTTT. The encoded protein is CASSQGPGGGQPQHF.

This clonotype was picked up a small number of times. The rearrangement uses TRBV2 and TRBJ2-1; D not resolved. The CDR3 extends over 11 amino acids. Germline CDR1 reads SNHLY; CDR2 reads FYNNEI. V was clipped by 3 bases and J by 9 bases, with 6 bases between them. Here the CDR3 DNA reads TGTGCCAGCAGTGAGGTGATTGAGCAGTTCTTC. This gives the protein CASSEVIEQFF.

This clonotype was seen a few times. The chain employs TRBV10-3 and TRBJ2-1; D tentatively reads TRBD1 or TRBD2 (6 bases each). Trimming stripped 8 bases from V and 4 bases from J, with 21 bases between. Germline V gene data show CDR1 as ENHRY and CDR2 as SYGVKD. This CDR3 region has 16 residues. CDR3 bases: TGTGCCATCGCCGCAAATCCGGGGGCACCATACAATGAGCAGTTCTTC. It codes for CAIAANPGAPYNEQFF.

The rearrangement uses TRBV20-1 and TRBJ2-3; no definite D call. V was shortened by 8 bases and J by 0 bases, with 9 bases between the two germline ends. The CDR3 has 12 residues. In germline, CDR1 is DFQATT, CDR2 SNEGSKA (reference sequence). The chain's CDR3 is CSPGPSTDTQYF. The CDR3 region has the DNA TGCAGTCCGGGCCCTAGCACAGATACGCAGTATTTT.

This clonotype came up a few times. V usage is TRBV5-6 and J usage is TRBJ1-6, with TRBD1 identical over 9 bases. The CDR3 is made up of 16 amino acids. CDR1 is SGHDT and CDR2 is YYEEEE in the germline V gene. The ends lost 0 bases at V and 8 bases at J; junction bases unmatched: 6. The CDR3 here is CASSLDSGTGHSPLHF. CDR3 nucleotides: TGTGCCAGCAGCTTGGATTCCGGGACAGGGCATTCACCCCTCCACTTT.

This clonotype was counted a few times. This sequence joins TRBV5-5 and TRBJ2-1, with no clear D. This CDR3 has 16 residues. The V end lost 0 bases, the J end lost 2 bases, and 12 bases lay between the germline ends. Germline V gene data show CDR1 as SGHKS and CDR2 as YYEKEE (reference sequence). CDR3 amino acids: CASSLGFSTTYNEQFF. CDR3 nucleotide sequence: TGTGCCAGCAGCTTGGGGTTCTCGACAACCTACAATGAGCAGTTCTTC.

This clonotype came up a few times. The chain uses TRBV12-3 or TRBV12-4 and TRBJ1-5; TRBD1 aligns across 10 bases. The trim removed 5 bases at V and 6 bases at J, leaving 7 bases unmatched. The CDR3 extends over 15 amino acids. The CDR3 DNA is TGTGCCAGCAGTCCCGAGGGACAGGGGCGTCAGCCCCAGCATTTT. This codes for CASSPEGQGRQPQHF.

The V gene is TRBV12-3 or TRBV12-4, the J gene TRBJ2-7; D uncertain. The CDR3 extends over 15 amino acids. Trimming removed 1 base at V and 3 bases at J, with 13 bases between. The CDR3 bases are TGTGCCAGCAGTTTAGGGACCCGACGGAACTACGAGCAGTACTTC. Its translation is CASSLGTRRNYEQYF.

The table lists this clonotype with a few counts. The rearrangement joins TRBV7-2 to TRBJ2-1; D gene uncertain. The V gene's germline CDR1 is SGHTA and CDR2 FQGNSA. This CDR3 contains 14 residues. Trimming removed 2 bases from V and 6 bases from J, with 11 bases in between. This chain's CDR3 is CASSLIRGGNEQFF. The DNA for the CDR3 is TGTGCCAGCAGCTTAATCCGTGGTGGCAATGAGCAGTTCTTC.

V gene TRBV5-1 combines with J gene TRBJ2-7, with 7 bases matching TRBD1. With 0 bases clipped from V and 7 bases from J, the junction kept 7 bases outside the gene matches. Per the germline V gene, CDR1 is SGHRS and CDR2 is YFSETQ. This CDR3 comprises 14 residues. The CDR3 DNA sequence: TGCGCCAGCAGCTTGGGGACAGGTCGCGGGGAGCAGTACTTC. It codes for CASSLGTGRGEQYF.

This clonotype was detected a few times. J is TRBJ2-3 and V is TRBV4-2; no firm D call. There are 17 residues in the CDR3. V lost 0 bases and J lost 6, with 19 bases in between. The germline V gene has CDR1 LGHNA and CDR2 YNFKEQ. CDR3 nucleotide sequence: TGTGCCAGCAGCCAAGATAACGCGGCAGGTACCTCCGATACGCAGTATTTT. It is translated as CASSQDNAAGTSDTQYF.